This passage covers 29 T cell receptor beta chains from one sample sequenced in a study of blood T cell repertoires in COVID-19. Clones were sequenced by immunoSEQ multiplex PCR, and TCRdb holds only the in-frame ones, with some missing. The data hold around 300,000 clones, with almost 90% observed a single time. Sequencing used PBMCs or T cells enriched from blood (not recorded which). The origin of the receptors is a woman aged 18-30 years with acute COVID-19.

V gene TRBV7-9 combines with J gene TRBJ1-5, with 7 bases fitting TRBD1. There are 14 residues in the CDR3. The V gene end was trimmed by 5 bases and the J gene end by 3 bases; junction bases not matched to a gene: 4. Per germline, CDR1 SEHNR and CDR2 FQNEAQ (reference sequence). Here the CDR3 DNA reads TGTGCCAGCAGCCACAAGGGGGCCAATCAGCCCCAGCATTTT. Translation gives CASSHKGANQPQHF.

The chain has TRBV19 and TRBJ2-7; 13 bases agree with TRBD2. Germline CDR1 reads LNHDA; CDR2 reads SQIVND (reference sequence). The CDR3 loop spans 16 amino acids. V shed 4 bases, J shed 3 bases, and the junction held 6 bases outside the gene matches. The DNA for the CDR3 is TGTGCCAGTAGTAAGACCGGGACTAGCGGGAACTACGAGCAGTACTTC. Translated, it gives CASSKTGTSGNYEQYF.

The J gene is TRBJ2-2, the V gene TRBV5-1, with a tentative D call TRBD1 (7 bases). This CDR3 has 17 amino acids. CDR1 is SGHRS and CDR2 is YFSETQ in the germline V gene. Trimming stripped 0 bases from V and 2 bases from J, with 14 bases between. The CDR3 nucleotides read TGCGCCAGCAGCTTGGTAGCAGGGGGACTTAACACCGGGGAGCTGTTTTTT. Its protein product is CASSLVAGGLNTGELFF. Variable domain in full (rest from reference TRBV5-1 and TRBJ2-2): KAGVTQTPRYLIKTRGQQVTLSCSPISGHRSVSWYQQTPGQGLQFLFEYFSETQRNKGNFPGRFSGRQFSNSRSEMNVSTLELGDSALYLCASSLVAGGLNTGELFFGEGSRLTVL.

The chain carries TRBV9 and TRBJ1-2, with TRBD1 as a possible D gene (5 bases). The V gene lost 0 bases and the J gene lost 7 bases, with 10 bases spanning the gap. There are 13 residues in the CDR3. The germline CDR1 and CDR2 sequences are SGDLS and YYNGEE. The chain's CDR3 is CASSVAGVSGYTF. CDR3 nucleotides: TGTGCCAGCAGCGTAGCGGGGGTGTCTGGCTACACCTTC.

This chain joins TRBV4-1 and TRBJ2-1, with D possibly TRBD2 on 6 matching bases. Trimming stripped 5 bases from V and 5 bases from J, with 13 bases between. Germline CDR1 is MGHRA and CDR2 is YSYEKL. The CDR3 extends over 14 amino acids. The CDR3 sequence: CASSTRDLDNEQFF. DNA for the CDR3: TGCGCCAGCAGCACCCGGGACTTAGACAATGAGCAGTTCTTC.

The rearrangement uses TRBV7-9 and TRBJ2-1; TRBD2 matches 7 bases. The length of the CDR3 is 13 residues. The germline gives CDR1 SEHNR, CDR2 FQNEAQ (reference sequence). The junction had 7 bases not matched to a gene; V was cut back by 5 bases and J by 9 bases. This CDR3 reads CASSAGLPAEQFF. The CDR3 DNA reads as TGTGCCAGCAGCGCGGGACTACCGGCTGAGCAGTTCTTC.

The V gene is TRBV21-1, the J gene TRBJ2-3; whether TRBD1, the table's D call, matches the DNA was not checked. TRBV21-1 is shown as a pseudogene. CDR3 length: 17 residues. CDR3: CASSIWDRPPLTDTQYF. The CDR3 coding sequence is TGTGCCAGCAGCATCTGGGACAGACCCCCGCTCACAGATACGCAGTATTTT.

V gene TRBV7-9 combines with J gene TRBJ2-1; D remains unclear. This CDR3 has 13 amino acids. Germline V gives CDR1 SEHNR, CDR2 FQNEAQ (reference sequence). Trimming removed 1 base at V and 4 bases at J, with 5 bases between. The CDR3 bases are TGTGCCAGCAGCTTAGGGCAGTACAATGAGCAGTTCTTC. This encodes CASSLGQYNEQFF.

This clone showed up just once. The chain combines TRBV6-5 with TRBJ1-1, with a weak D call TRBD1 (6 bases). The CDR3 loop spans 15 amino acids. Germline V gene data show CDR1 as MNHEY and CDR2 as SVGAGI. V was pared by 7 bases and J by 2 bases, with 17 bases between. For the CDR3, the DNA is TGTGCCAGCAAACGACAGGTTGCCGGAAACACTGAAGCTTTCTTT. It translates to CASKRQVAGNTEAFF.

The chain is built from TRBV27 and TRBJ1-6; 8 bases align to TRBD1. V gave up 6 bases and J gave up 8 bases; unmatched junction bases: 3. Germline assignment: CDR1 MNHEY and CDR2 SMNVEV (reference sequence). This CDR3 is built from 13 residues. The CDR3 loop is CASRPGGYSPLHF. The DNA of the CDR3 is TGTGCCAGCAGACCAGGGGGCTATTCACCCCTCCACTTT.

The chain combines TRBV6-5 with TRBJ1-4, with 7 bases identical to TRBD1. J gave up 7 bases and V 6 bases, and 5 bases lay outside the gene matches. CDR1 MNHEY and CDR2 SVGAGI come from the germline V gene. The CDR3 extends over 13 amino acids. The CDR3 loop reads CASRPDRAEKLFF. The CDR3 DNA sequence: TGTGCCAGCAGACCCGACAGGGCTGAAAAACTGTTTTTT.

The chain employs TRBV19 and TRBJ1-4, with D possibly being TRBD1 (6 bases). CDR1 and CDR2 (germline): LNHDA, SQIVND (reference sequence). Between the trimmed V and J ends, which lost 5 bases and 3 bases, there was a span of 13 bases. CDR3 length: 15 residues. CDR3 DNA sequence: TGTGCCAGTAGTGAGGACAGTCTCGCTAATGAAAAACTGTTTTTT. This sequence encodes CASSEDSLANEKLFF.

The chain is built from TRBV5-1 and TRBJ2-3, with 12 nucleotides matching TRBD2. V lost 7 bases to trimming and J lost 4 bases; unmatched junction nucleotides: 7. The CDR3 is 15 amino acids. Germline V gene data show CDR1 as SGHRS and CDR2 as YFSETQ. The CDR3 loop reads CASARLAGVSDTQYF. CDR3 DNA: TGCGCCAGCGCAAGACTAGCGGGAGTGTCAGATACGCAGTATTTT. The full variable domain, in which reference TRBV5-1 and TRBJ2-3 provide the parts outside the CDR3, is KAGVTQTPRYLIKTRGQQVTLSCSPISGHRSVSWYQQTPGQGLQFLFEYFSETQRNKGNFPGRFSGRQFSNSRSEMNVSTLELGDSALYLCASARLAGVSDTQYFGPGTRLTVL.

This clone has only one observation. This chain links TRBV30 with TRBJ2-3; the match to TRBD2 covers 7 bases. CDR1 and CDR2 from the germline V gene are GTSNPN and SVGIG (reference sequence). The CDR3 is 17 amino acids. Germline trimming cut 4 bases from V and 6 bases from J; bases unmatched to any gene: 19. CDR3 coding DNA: TGTGCCTGGACAGGCCTGGGGAGCGGTGTCGGGGGGGATACGCAGTATTTT. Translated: CAWTGLGSGVGGDTQYF.

CDR3 coding DNA: TGTGCCAGCAAGACGACTAGCGCACCCTACGAGCAGTACTTC. It translates to CASKTTSAPYEQYF. This chain connects TRBV27 to TRBJ2-7; 8 bases are a match to TRBD2. This CDR3 contains 14 residues. Germline V CDR1 and CDR2: MNHEY, SMNVEV (reference sequence). V gave up 7 bases and J gave up 2 bases; unmatched junction bases: 7.

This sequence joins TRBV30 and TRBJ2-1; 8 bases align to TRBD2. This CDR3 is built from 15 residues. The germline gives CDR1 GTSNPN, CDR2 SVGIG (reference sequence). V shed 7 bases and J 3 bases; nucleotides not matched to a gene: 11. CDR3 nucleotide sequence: TGTGCCTCCCAAGGAGTAGCGGGAAACTACAATGAGCAGTTCTTC. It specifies CASQGVAGNYNEQFF. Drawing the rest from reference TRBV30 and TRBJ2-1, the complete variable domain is SQTIHQWPATLVQPVGSPLSLECTVEGTSNPNLYWYRQAAGRGLQLLFYSVGIGQISSEVPQNLSASRPQDRQFILSSKKLLLSDSGFYLCASQGVAGNYNEQFFGPGTRLTVL.

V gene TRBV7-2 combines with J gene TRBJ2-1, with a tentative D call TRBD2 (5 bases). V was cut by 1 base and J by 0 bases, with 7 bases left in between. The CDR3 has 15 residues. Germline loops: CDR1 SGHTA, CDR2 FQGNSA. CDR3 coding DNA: TGTGCCAGCAGCTTAGACGCGGGCTCCTACAATGAGCAGTTCTTC. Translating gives CASSLDAGSYNEQFF.

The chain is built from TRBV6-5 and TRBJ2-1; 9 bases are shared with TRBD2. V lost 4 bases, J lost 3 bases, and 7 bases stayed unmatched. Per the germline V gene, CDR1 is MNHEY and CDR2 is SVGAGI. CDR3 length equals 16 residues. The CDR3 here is CASSLRPSGIYNEQFF. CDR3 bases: TGTGCCAGCAGTTTGCGACCTAGCGGGATCTACAATGAGCAGTTCTTC.

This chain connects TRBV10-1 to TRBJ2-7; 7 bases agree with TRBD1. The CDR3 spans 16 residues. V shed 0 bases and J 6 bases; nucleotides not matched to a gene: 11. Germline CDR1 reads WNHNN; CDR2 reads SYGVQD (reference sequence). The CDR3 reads CASSESGTDLSGEQYF. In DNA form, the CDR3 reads TGCGCCAGCAGTGAGTCAGGGACAGACCTCTCAGGCGAGCAGTACTTC.

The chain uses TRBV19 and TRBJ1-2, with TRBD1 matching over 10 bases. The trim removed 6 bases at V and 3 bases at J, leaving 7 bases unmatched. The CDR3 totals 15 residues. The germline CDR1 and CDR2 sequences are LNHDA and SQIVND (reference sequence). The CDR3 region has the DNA TGTGCCAGTAGCTCGCCGGGACAGGGGTACTATGGCTACACCTTC. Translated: CASSSPGQGYYGYTF.

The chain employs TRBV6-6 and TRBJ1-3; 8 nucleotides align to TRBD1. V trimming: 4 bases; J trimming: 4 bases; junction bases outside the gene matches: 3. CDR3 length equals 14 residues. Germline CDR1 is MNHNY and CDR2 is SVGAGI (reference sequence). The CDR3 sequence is CASSSPGGGNTIYF. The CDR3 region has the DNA TGTGCCAGCAGTTCCCCAGGGGGCGGAAACACCATATATTTT.

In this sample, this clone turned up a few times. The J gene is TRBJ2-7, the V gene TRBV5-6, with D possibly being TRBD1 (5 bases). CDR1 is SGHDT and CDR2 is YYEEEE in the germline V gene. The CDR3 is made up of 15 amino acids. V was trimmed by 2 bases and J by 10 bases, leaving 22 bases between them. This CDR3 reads CASSFSKGQLLSQYF. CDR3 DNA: TGTGCCAGCAGCTTTTCGAAAGGACAACTCCTTTCTCAGTACTTC.

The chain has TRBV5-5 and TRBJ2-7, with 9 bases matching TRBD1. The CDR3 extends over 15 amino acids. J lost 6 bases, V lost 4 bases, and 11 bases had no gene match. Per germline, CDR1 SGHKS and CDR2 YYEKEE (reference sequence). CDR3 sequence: CASSPLQGAGFEQYF. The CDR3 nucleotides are TGTGCCAGCAGCCCACTACAGGGGGCCGGGTTCGAGCAGTACTTC.

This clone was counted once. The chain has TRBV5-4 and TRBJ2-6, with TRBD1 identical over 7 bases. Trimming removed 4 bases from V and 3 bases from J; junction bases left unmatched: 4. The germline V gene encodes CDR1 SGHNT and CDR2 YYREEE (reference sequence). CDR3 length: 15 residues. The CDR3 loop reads CASSRQGFGANVLTF. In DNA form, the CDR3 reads TGTGCCAGCAGCCGACAGGGCTTTGGGGCCAACGTCCTGACTTTC. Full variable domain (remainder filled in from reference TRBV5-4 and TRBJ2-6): ETGVTQSPTHLIKTRGQQVTLRCSSQSGHNTVSWYQQALGQGPQFIFQYYREEENGRGNFPPRFSGLQFPNYSSELNVNALELDDSALYLCASSRQGFGANVLTFGAGSRLTVL.

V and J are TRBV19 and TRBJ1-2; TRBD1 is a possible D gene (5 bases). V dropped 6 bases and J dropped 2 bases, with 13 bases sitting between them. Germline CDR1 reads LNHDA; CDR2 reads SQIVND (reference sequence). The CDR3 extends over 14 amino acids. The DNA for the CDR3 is TGTGCCAGTAGAATGGATAGGGGCAACTATGGCTACACCTTC. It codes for CASRMDRGNYGYTF.

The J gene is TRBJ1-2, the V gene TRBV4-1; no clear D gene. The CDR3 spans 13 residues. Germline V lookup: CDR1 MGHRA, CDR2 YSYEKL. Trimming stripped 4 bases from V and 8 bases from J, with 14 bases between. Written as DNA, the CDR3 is TGCGCCAGCAGCCCCGACATGGCTTGGGGCTACACCTTC. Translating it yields CASSPDMAWGYTF.

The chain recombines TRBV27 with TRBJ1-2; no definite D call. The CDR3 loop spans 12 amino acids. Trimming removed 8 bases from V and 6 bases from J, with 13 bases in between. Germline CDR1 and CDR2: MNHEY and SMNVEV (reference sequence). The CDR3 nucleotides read TGTGCCAGCGCGGGAAGGCCCCATGGCTACACCTTC. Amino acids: CASAGRPHGYTF.

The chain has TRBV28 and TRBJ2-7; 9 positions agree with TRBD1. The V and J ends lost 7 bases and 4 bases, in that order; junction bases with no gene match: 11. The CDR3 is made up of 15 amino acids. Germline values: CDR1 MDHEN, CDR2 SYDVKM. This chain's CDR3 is CASISSGQGRYEQYF. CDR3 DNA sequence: TGTGCCAGCATAAGTTCGGGACAGGGCAGGTACGAGCAGTACTTC.

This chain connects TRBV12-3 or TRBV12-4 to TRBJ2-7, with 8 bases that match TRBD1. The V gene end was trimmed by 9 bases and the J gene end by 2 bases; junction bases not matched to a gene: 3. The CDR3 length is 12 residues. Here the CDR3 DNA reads TGTGCCAGGGACAGGGTTACCTACGAGCAGTACTTC. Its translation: CARDRVTYEQYF.